This T cell receptor (beta chain) was captured by sequencing in a study of cytomegalovirus exposure and HLA in healthy donors (dated by TCRdb to the late 2010s). Context from the whole study: In an earlier analysis of 587 of the donors, about 270 Gb of sequence data and just under 120 million unique TCR beta sequences from about 179 million T cells were reported. An early release that covered fewer than 800 HLA-typed donors contained approximately 300 gigabases of sequencing data and tens of millions of unique TCR sequences. To predict cytomegalovirus infection status, the study brought together high-throughput TCR immunosequencing, statistical association of individual TCRs with disease status, and machine learning. Both class I and class II loci were covered by HLA typing, at four-digit resolution. Every discovery cohort repertoire had been produced on one sequencing platform. Among some 400 genotyped donors of the cohort, an average of around 240,000 unique TCR beta nucleotide sequences were sequenced per donor, roughly 20% of them non-productive. Donor age, sex, ethnicity and CMV serostatus were collected together with the repertoire data. A later analysis re-examined previously published TCR beta repertoires from 500 to 700 donors and added high-resolution HLA genotyping to investigate patterns of TCR occurrence. The later analysis used no new phenotypic data to find candidate immune exposures, relying instead on TCR beta sequences and their occurrence across donors. Of the 398 genotyped donors, 81% were placed in the genetic ancestry cluster associated with self-reported Caucasian donors. In a later genetic analysis, genome-wide SNP genotypes for about 55% of the roughly 670 donors were used, and that subset was treated as a discovery cohort. In addition to the first cohort of about 650 subjects, a separate validation cohort of around 110 different subjects was used. An earlier analysis of around 580 of the donors used high-throughput TCR beta sequencing to judge whether each TCR beta V gene segment behaved as functional or pseudogenic. The study profiled the T cell repertoires of 500 to 800 subjects by immunosequencing and related them to cytomegalovirus serostatus. The study was designed to test whether signatures of past pathogen exposure could be identified by cataloging public T cell receptors. Roughly 5 DR-DQ haplotypes were handled as single units for association and clustering because linkage in the cohort was strong. The number of donors typed differed by locus, with about 620-630 for A, B, C, DRB1 and DQB1, 522 for DQA1, 600 to 610 for DPA1, and 472 for DPB1.

Summary of the overall study and its limitations: This cohort had only TCR beta chains sequenced, and the lack of alpha or paired-chain data limited which features could be detected. In both the original and validation cohorts, the classifier was reported to diagnose cytomegalovirus status with high specificity and sensitivity. About 17 rarely observed V segments, including chromosome 9 orphons, were excluded from the earlier analysis of approximately 500 of the donors because counts were too low. Roughly uniform sequencing depth across donors was assumed in presence/absence analyses, although this assumption may not hold. The 87-base-pair reads could not distinguish some IMGT-functional V segments, including TRBV6-2 and TRBV6-3, so those segments were excluded. While some public TCRs were present in many individuals, most TCR sequences turned up only very rarely across donors. In a later genetic analysis, a missense DCLRE1C variant was associated with V-gene and J-gene trimming of TCR beta chains, and the association was replicated in an independent cohort. Immune exposure information for the cohort was limited to CMV serostatus. In a later analysis, several top co-occurrence clusters were reported to appear linked to parvovirus B19, influenza, CMV and Epstein-Barr virus. In an earlier analysis of roughly 560 of the donors, most TCR beta V segments were observed in productive rearrangements about 87% or about 30% of the time, broadly matching IMGT annotations. Three of the identified cytomegalovirus-associated TCR beta chains were confirmed in vitro to be specific for cytomegalovirus antigens. A total of 164 TCR beta chains were listed by the study as associated with cytomegalovirus. Because some donors lacked HLA typing at each locus, the association tests relied only on the typed subset. In a later analysis, about 16,000 TCR beta sequences were associated with specific HLA alleles at a false discovery rate of 0.05. Correlated functional status among segregating V segments might reflect linkage disequilibrium, but an unknown experimental factor could not be ruled out. When HLA alleles, especially DR and DQ, strongly co-occurred, TCR associations were difficult to assign to individual alleles. In a later analysis, HLA-associated TCR beta chains were found to be more clonally expanded and to have lower generation probabilities than equally common non-associated chains. In a later analysis, the rate of TCR association differed among HLA loci, with DRB1 alleles having the most associated TCRs and HLA-C alleles having the fewest. The authors suggested that the approach could potentially be generalized to other disease states and immunological phenotypes. Most CMV-associated TCR beta chains appeared to be HLA-restricted in a later analysis, and the HLA associations seemed to be driven largely by CMV exposure. A further reported finding was that TCR beta sequences accurately predicted the HLA-A and HLA-B alleles for most subjects in the first cohort. A later genetic analysis reported fewer N-insertions in productive TCRs among donors in an Asian-associated ancestry cluster than the approximately 700-donor mean. A cluster of highly shared sequence variants was judged likely to represent a technical artifact of the sequencing pipeline.

The cohort comprised around 700 healthy bone marrow donors. Cohort members were all nominally healthy when sampled, although unrecorded immune exposures were likely present. The donor was CMV seronegative and belonged to the group of 352 seronegative cohort members. A peripheral blood sample was collected from each donor, and TCR beta sequencing was performed on peripheral blood mononuclear cells. Genomic DNA was extracted from the blood cell samples with the Qiagen DNeasy Blood Extraction Kit. For CDR1 and CDR2, the germline V gene (reference sequence) lists PRHDT and FYEKMQ. The V end loses 0 bases and the J end loses 5 bases, and a stretch of 10 bases separates them. From the cysteine through the phenylalanine, the CDR3 covers 14 amino acids. The read is trimmed to its CDR3 DNA, 42 bases read in frame from base 1. In the case of this clone: Its antigen is still unknown. No per-base quality is available; no much larger clone lies one base away.

The library was produced with the immunoSEQ multiplex PCR assay. For the multiplex PCR, a mixture combining 60 forward primers for TCR Vbeta segments and 13 reverse primers for TCR Jbeta segments was used. The CDR3 region of rearranged TCR beta genes was amplified from genomic DNA with a multiplex PCR assay. The amplified TCR beta libraries were sequenced on the Illumina HiSeq System as 87-base-pair reads. As for how the authors treated the data: A later analysis counted some 74 million unique TCR beta chains across the 650 to 700 repertoires, and 10 million to 12 million of these chains were shared by at least two donors. A nearest-neighbor algorithm error-corrected the raw reads and collapsed the reads into unique sequences, merging closely related sequences to remove PCR and sequencing errors. V, D and J gene segments were assigned by aligning CDR3 sequences to IMGT reference sequences. For a sequence to be retained, a match of at least six nucleotides was required to both a V gene segment and a J gene segment. Rearrangements were called productive when the CDR3 lacked stop codons and stayed in frame with V and J; all others were non-productive. CDR3 was defined according to IMGT convention as the region running from the second conserved V-encoded cysteine to the conserved J-encoded phenylalanine. In an earlier analysis of roughly 580 of the donors, sequences lacking an unambiguous match to a single V gene segment were excluded. In an earlier analysis of a few hundred of the donors, a V segment was called functional when productive rearrangements were above 56.7%, and segregating when the standard deviation between donors exceeded 5%. To diagnose cytomegalovirus status from the catalog of TCR beta chain sequences, a statistical classification framework was built. In a later analysis, TCR nucleotide sequences were compared against IMGT/GENE-DB human TR gene sequences so that V and J genes could be assigned. A later analysis assigned CDR3 sequences and most-parsimonious VDJ recombination scenarios with the TCRdist pipeline. In a later analysis, each TCR beta chain was defined by its CDR3 amino acid sequence together with its V-gene family, and reads lacking a unique V-gene family were excluded. To address suspected cross-contamination and a sequencing artifact, a later analysis removed a few hundred highly shared, low-generation-probability nucleotide sequences. In a later analysis, a clonal expansion index was calculated for each public chain from normalized within-repertoire ranks of inferred template counts. A later analysis computed generation probabilities with a VDJ recombination model fitted to out-of-frame rearrangements, and checked the results against IGoR. In a later analysis, TCR-TCR, TCR-HLA and TCR-CMV co-occurrence was scored with hypergeometric tests, and a repertoire-size bias correction was applied to TCR pairs. A later analysis estimated false discovery rates by permuting HLA or CMV assignments 20 times. In a later analysis, co-occurring TCRs were grouped using DBSCAN, and TCRdist sequence similarity was added for clustering within HLA-allele-positive subsets. Repertoires with fewer than 30,000 or more than 120,000 public chains, plus five repertoires with anomalous nucleotide sharing, were excluded from co-occurrence clustering. TCRdb re-hosts the immuneACCESS table, in-frame sequences only. Its copies lack some clones; in the studies checked, an unresolved V gene accounts for under half of them, and the cause for the rest is not known. That table gives V, J and clone size, and the DNA gave D and trimming. Counted in this sample were some 140,000 clones; about 86% of them appeared once. Around 5.5% of the sample is held by the ten biggest clonotypes.

The V gene is TRBV13 and the J gene is TRBJ2-5; TRBD2 is a weak D gene call, 6 bases matching. Sequenced: PBMCs. This clonotype was obtained from a woman aged 25 to 39 in good health and CMV-seronegative. CDR3 loop: CASSLGLAGETQYF. The DNA reads as follows: TGTGCCAGCAGCTTAGGACTAGCTGGTGAGACCCAGTACTTC.